This T cell receptor (beta chain) was identified in a study of cytomegalovirus exposure and HLA in healthy donors. Regarding the study as a whole: The majority of CMV-associated TCR beta chains were reported as apparently HLA-restricted in a later analysis. In a later analysis, V- and J-gene trimming of beta chains associated with a DCLRE1C missense variant, replicated independently. The investigators catalogued some 160 TCR beta chains as cytomegalovirus-associated.

The V gene end was trimmed by 3 bases and the J gene end by 2 bases; junction bases not matched to a gene: 6. Germline V gene data show CDR1 as MGHRA and CDR2 as YSYEKL. The length of the CDR3 is 15 residues. Primers: 60 Vbeta forward and 13 Jbeta reverse. Sequencing was performed with immunoSEQ multiplex PCR; in TCRdb, only in-frame clones are kept and a portion is missing. The sample consists of about 120,000 clones, about 80% of them appearing once. With respect to this clone: Its target is not known.

The J gene is TRBJ2-7, the V gene TRBV4-1; 8 bases align to TRBD2. Sequenced sample: PBMCs. The clonotype comes from a woman between 18 and 30 years old in good health and CMV-seronegative. The CDR3 coding sequence is TGCGCCAGCAGCCACCGTAGCGGGGTCCCCTACGAGCAGTACTTC. Residues: CASSHRSGVPYEQYF.